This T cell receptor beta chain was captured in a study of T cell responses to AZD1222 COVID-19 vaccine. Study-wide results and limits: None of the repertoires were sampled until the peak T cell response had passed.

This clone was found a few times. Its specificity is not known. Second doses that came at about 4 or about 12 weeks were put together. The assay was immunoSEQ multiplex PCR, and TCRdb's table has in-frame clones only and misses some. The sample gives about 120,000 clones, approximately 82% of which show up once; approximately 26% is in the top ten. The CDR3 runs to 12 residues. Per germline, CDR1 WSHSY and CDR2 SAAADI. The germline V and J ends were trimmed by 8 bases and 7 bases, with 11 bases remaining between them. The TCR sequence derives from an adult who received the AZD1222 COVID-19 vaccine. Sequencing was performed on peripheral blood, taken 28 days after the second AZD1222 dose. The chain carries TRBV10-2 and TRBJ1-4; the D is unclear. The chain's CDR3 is CASGLLGEKLFF. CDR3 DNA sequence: TGCGCCAGCGGATTGCTCGGTGAAAAACTGTTTTTT.